The rows below give T cell receptor beta chains drawn from one sample of a study of cytomegalovirus exposure and HLA in healthy donors. Profiling relied on immunoSEQ multiplex PCR, and the TCRdb table lists in-frame clones only, not all of them. The sample has 110,000 or so clones, over 60% seen once. Specimen: PBMCs. All receptors come from a young man in good health and CMV-seropositive. Each CDR3 is given with its conserved first and last residue. D genes are given only for firm matches. Size tells how often a clone was seen (once, few, many) or the class of an expanded clone, and some rows leave it out.

d_gene	abundance	v_gene	len	j_gene	CDR3aa	CDR3nt
NA	once	TRBV10-3	13	TRBJ1-1	CAISTQENTEAFF	TGTGCCATCAGTACCCAGGAGAACACTGAAGCTTTCTTT
TRBD1	NA	TRBV2	16	TRBJ2-6	CASTGTGGAGANVLTF	TGTGCCAGCACCGGGACAGGGGGCGCTGGGGCCAACGTCCTGACTTTC
TRBD1	NA	TRBV5-6	16	TRBJ2-2	CASSPAGQGYTGELFF	TGTGCCAGCAGCCCGGCGGGACAGGGCTACACCGGGGAGCTGTTTTTT
TRBD1	NA	TRBV5-1	15	TRBJ1-2	CASSRGDRENYGYTF	TGCGCCAGCAGCAGAGGGGACAGAGAAAACTATGGCTACACCTTC
TRBD2	NA	TRBV5-6	12	TRBJ2-1	CATSGGAHEQFF	TGTGCCACTAGCGGGGGGGCCCATGAGCAGTTCTTC
NA	few	TRBV5-6	13	TRBJ2-5	CASSLTSEETQYF	TGTGCCAGCAGCTTAACCAGTGAAGAGACCCAGTACTTC
TRBD2	NA	TRBV2	15	TRBJ2-4	CASSEQGGGGNIQYF	TGTGCCAGCAGTGAACAGGGCGGGGGGGGAAACATTCAGTACTTC
NA	few	TRBV29-1	13	TRBJ2-3	CSVVGGASDTQYF	TGCAGCGTTGTGGGGGGGGCATCAGATACGCAGTATTTT
NA	NA	TRBV11-2	13	TRBJ2-7	CASSLELTYEQYF	TGTGCCAGCAGCTTAGAGCTAACCTACGAGCAGTACTTC
NA	NA	TRBV28	12	TRBJ1-4	CASSLQNEKLFF	TGTGCCAGCAGTTTACAGAATGAAAAACTGTTTTTT
NA	NA	TRBV7-7	15	TRBJ1-3	CASSLSYNSGNTIYF	TGTGCCAGCAGCTTATCTTACAACTCTGGAAACACCATATATTTT
TRBD1	NA	TRBV6-5	13	TRBJ2-5	CASRDRGRETQYF	TGTGCCAGCAGGGACAGGGGGCGGGAGACCCAGTACTTC
TRBD2	NA	TRBV7-7	17	TRBJ2-5	CASSLNSGLALQETQYF	TGTGCCAGCAGCTTAAACTCGGGACTAGCGCTTCAAGAGACCCAGTACTTC
TRBD1	NA	TRBV15	13	TRBJ1-3	CATSRGQGDTIYF	TGTGCCACCAGCCGGGGACAGGGGGACACCATATATTTT
TRBD2	NA	TRBV11-2	12	TRBJ2-1	CASSVLAGEQFF	TGTGCCAGCAGCGTACTAGCGGGGGAGCAGTTCTTC
NA	NA	TRBV28	13	TRBJ2-1	CASSPHEAYEQFF	TGTGCCAGCAGTCCACATGAGGCCTATGAGCAGTTCTTC
NA	NA	TRBV7-3	15	TRBJ1-1	CASSLTLGGGAEAFF	TGTGCCAGCAGCTTAACGTTAGGTGGGGGGGCCGAAGCTTTCTTT
NA	few	TRBV6-1	16	TRBJ1-5	CASSVRGAGSNQPQHF	TGTGCCAGCAGTGTTCGGGGAGCGGGGAGCAATCAGCCCCAGCATTTT
NA	NA	TRBV4-1	15	TRBJ2-2	CASSGETRYTGELFF	TGCGCCAGCAGCGGCGAGACACGCTACACCGGGGAGCTGTTTTTT
NA	NA	TRBV30	14	TRBJ2-7	CAWTRTGSSYEQYF	TGTGCCTGGACCCGGACGGGAAGCTCCTACGAGCAGTACTTC
TRBD1	NA	TRBV7-6	15	TRBJ1-1	CASSLVAGGGTEAFF	TGTGCCAGCAGCTTAGTGGCAGGGGGTGGAACTGAAGCTTTCTTT
TRBD2	NA	TRBV5-6	15	TRBJ2-7	CASSLRLAGSYEQYF	TGTGCCAGCAGCTTGCGGCTAGCGGGGTCCTACGAGCAGTACTTC
TRBD1	NA	TRBV28	17	TRBJ1-1	CASSLTGGERGNTEAFF	TGTGCCAGCAGTCTTACAGGGGGCGAAAGGGGGAACACTGAAGCTTTCTTT
NA	few	TRBV10-2	13	TRBJ1-2	CASSSDRIYGYTF	TGCGCCAGCAGTTCCGACAGGATTTATGGCTACACCTTC
TRBD2	few	TRBV18	16	TRBJ2-1	CASSPLTSGGDHEQFF	TGTGCCAGCTCACCCCTGACTAGCGGGGGGGACCATGAGCAGTTCTTC
NA	NA	TRBV18	13	TRBJ1-1	CASSPLAAGEAFF	TGTGCCAGCTCACCACTCGCTGCCGGGGAAGCTTTCTTT
NA	NA	TRBV10-2	13	TRBJ2-3	CASHDTGAGTQYF	TGCGCCAGCCACGACACTGGGGCCGGTACGCAGTATTTT
TRBD1	NA	TRBV15	15	TRBJ1-4	CATSRGGTGAKKLFF	TGTGCCACCAGCAGAGGTGGCACAGGGGCGAAAAAACTGTTTTTT
TRBD2	NA	TRBV7-2	16	TRBJ2-5	CASSLGRLAEQETQYF	TGTGCCAGCAGCTTAGGGAGACTAGCGGAACAAGAGACCCAGTACTTC
TRBD1	NA	TRBV28	16	TRBJ1-1	CASSSYLGQGNTEAFF	TGTGCCAGCAGTTCCTACCTCGGACAGGGGAACACTGAAGCTTTCTTT
NA	few	TRBV21-1	17	TRBJ1-2	CASTPTPLTGSSYGYTF	TGTGCCAGCACCCCCACCCCCCTGACGGGGAGTTCCTATGGCTACACCTTC
NA	NA	TRBV5-1	16	TRBJ2-3	CASTSLLGESTDTQYF	TGCGCCAGCACCTCACTTCTCGGGGAGAGCACAGATACGCAGTATTTT
NA	NA	TRBV7-8	17	TRBJ2-5	CASSLVDAGANQETQYF	TGTGCCAGCAGCTTAGTGGACGCGGGGGCGAACCAAGAGACCCAGTACTTC
TRBD1	few	TRBV11-3	19	TRBJ1-1	CASSPRAGQGAHRDTEAFF	TGTGCCAGCAGCCCAAGGGCGGGACAGGGGGCGCATAGGGACACTGAAGCTTTCTTT
NA	few	TRBV5-1	14	TRBJ2-7	CASSPPDPTYEQYF	TGCGCCAGCAGCCCTCCAGATCCAACCTACGAGCAGTACTTC
TRBD2	NA	TRBV7-9	16	TRBJ2-1	CASSLWLAGVGNEQFF	TGTGCCAGCAGCTTATGGCTAGCGGGGGTCGGGAATGAGCAGTTCTTC
TRBD1	NA	TRBV25-1	16	TRBJ2-3	CASSEWDRGRPDTQYF	TGTGCCAGCAGTGAATGGGACAGGGGGCGCCCAGATACGCAGTATTTT
NA	few	TRBV5-6	16	TRBJ1-1	CASSLLSGAVNTEAFF	TGTGCCAGCAGCTTGCTCTCAGGGGCGGTGAACACTGAAGCTTTCTTT
TRBD2	few	TRBV11-2	19	TRBJ2-5	CASSLWGLGLAGGSETQYF	TGTGCCAGCAGCTTATGGGGGCTTGGACTAGCGGGGGGATCGGAGACCCAGTACTTC
NA	NA	TRBV30	13	TRBJ1-1	CAWSQGPGTEAFF	TGTGCCTGGAGTCAGGGGCCGGGCACTGAAGCTTTCTTT
NA	few	TRBV18	16	TRBJ2-3	CASSPIPGFGTDTQYF	TGTGCCAGCTCACCAATCCCAGGGTTCGGCACAGATACGCAGTATTTT
NA	few	TRBV6-5	12	TRBJ1-5	CASSYIGGPQHF	TGTGCCAGCAGTTACATCGGTGGGCCCCAGCATTTT
TRBD2	NA	TRBV5-1	16	TRBJ2-1	CASSLDLAGGYNEQFF	TGCGCCAGCAGCTTGGACCTAGCGGGGGGCTACAATGAGCAGTTCTTC
NA	NA	TRBV10-3	14	TRBJ2-5	CAISPQGRGETQYF	TGTGCCATCAGTCCTCAGGGGAGAGGGGAGACCCAGTACTTC
TRBD2	once	TRBV5-6	16	TRBJ2-1	CASSLGVRAGDHEQFF	TGTGCCAGCAGCTTGGGTGTGCGGGCGGGGGATCATGAGCAGTTCTTC
NA	NA	TRBV30	14	TRBJ1-6	CAWTTGLENSPLHF	TGTGCCTGGACAACAGGGTTAGAGAATTCACCCCTCCACTTT
NA	NA	TRBV7-6	12	TRBJ2-5	CASSFSLETQYF	TGTGCCAGCAGCTTTTCCTTGGAGACCCAGTACTTC
NA	NA	TRBV19	14	TRBJ2-1	CASSLGQWRGEQFF	TGTGCCAGTAGTTTGGGACAGTGGAGGGGTGAGCAGTTCTTC
NA	NA	TRBV18	17	TRBJ1-6	CASSQGPPGAYNSPLHF	TGTGCCAGCTCACAGGGACCCCCGGGGGCCTATAATTCACCCCTCCACTTT
NA	NA	TRBV7-9	14	TRBJ2-3	CASSEPSGSDTQYF	TGTGCCAGCAGCGAGCCGTCGGGGTCAGATACGCAGTATTTT